Here is one T cell receptor (beta chain) with its context. Some clones are missing from TCRdb's copy, which holds only in-frame ones; the method was immunoSEQ multiplex PCR. The table records some 870 clones, approximately 70% of them present only once. Time point specified: week 3, after first cycle of checkpoint inhibitor. This record belongs to a study of blood T cell dynamics during melanoma immunotherapy. Germline values: CDR1 KGHSY, CDR2 FQNENV. V lost 1 base to trimming and J lost 8 bases, with 9 bases between them. This CDR3 spans 13 amino acids. The sequencing here drew on central memory CD8+ T cells from blood, taken from a patient treated with checkpoint blockade. This chain connects TRBV16 to TRBJ2-4; no reliable D call. The sequence derives from a human donor with melanoma. CDR3 coding DNA: TGTGCCAGCAGCCAATTGGTTGACCACATTCAGTACTTC. It is translated as CASSQLVDHIQYF. Combining the CDR3 with reference TRBV16 and TRBJ2-4 gives the whole variable domain GEEVAQTPKHLVRGEGQKAKLYCAPIKGHSYVFWYQQVLKNEFKFLISFQNENVFDETGMPKERFSAKCLPNSPCSLEIQATKLEDSAVYFCASSQLVDHIQYFGAGTRLSVL.